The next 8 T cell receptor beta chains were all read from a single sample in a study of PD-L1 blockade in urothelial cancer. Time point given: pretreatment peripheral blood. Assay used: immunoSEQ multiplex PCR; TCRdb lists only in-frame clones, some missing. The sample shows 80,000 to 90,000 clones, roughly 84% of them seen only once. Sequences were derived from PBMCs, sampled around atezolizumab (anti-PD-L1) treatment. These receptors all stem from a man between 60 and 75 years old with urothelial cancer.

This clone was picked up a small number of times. Here the CDR3 DNA reads TGTGCCAGCTCACCATACGTTCAGGGGGATGGCACTGAAGCTTTCTTT. Protein: CASSPYVQGDGTEAFF. The rearrangement links TRBV18 to TRBJ1-1; 7 nucleotides align to TRBD1. CDR3 length equals 16 residues. Trimming at V came to 2 bases and at J to 4 bases, leaving 10 bases not matched to a gene. Germline V gene data show CDR1 as KGHSH and CDR2 as LQKENI.

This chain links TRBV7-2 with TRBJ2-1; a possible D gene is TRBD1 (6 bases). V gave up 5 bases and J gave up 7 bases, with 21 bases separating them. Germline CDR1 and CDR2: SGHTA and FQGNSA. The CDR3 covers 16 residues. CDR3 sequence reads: CASSPPRTARPNEQFF. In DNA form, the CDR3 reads TGTGCCAGCAGCCCACCTAGGACAGCTCGCCCAAATGAGCAGTTCTTC.

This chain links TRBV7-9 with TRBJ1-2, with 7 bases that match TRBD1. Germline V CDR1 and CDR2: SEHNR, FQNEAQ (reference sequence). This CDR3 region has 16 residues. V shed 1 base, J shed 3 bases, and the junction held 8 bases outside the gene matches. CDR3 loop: CASSLGNRQGDYGYTF. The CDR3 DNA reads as TGTGCCAGCAGCTTAGGGAATCGGCAGGGGGACTATGGCTACACCTTC. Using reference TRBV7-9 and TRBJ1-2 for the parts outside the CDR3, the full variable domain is DTGVSQNPRHKITKRGQNVTFRCDPISEHNRLYWYRQTLGQGPEFLTYFQNEAQLEKSRLLSDRFSAERPKGSFSTLEIQRTEQGDSAMYLCASSLGNRQGDYGYTFGSGTRLTVV.

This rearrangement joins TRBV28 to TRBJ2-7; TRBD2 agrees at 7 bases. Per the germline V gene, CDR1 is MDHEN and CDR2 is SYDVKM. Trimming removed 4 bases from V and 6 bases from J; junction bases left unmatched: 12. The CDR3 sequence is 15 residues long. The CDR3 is CASSSTREVGREQYF. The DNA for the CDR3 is TGTGCCAGCAGTTCCACACGGGAGGTAGGACGCGAGCAGTACTTC.

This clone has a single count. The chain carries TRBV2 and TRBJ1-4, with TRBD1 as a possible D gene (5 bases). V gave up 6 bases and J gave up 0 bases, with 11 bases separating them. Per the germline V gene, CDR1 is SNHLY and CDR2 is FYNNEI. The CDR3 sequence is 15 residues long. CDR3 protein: CASSDDSPTNEKLFF. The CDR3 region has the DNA TGTGCCAGCAGCGATGACAGTCCAACTAATGAAAAACTGTTTTTT.

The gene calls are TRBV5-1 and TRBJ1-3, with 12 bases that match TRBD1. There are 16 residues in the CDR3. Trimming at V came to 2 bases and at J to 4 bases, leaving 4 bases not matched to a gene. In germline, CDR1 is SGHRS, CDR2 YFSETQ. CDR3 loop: CASSFDGTGGGNTIYF. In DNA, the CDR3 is TGCGCCAGCAGCTTCGACGGGACAGGGGGCGGAAACACCATATATTTT.

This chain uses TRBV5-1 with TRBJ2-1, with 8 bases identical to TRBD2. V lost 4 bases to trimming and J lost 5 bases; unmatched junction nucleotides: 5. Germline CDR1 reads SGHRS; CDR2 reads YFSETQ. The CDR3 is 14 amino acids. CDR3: CASSPTSVHNEQFF. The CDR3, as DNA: TGCGCCAGCAGCCCGACTAGCGTCCACAATGAGCAGTTCTTC.

CDR3: CASSLVAYTGELFF. In DNA form, the CDR3 reads TGTGCCAGCAGCTTGGTAGCGTACACCGGGGAGCTGTTTTTT. The chain carries TRBV5-8 and TRBJ2-2; a possible D gene is TRBD2 (5 bases). Trimming took off 0 bases at V and 3 bases at J, with 6 bases between the two ends. The length of the CDR3 is 14 residues. From germline, CDR1 is SGHTS and CDR2 YDEGEE. The full variable domain, in which reference TRBV5-8 and TRBJ2-2 provide the parts outside the CDR3, is EAGVTQSPTHLIKTRGQQATLRCSPISGHTSVYWYQQALGLGLQFLLWYDEGEERNRGNFPPRFSGRQFPNYSSELNVNALELEDSALYLCASSLVAYTGELFFGEGSRLTVL.